This T cell receptor (beta chain) stems from a study of shared clonotypes between healthy human individuals. Naive CD45RA+ and memory CD45RA-negative subsets were split from CD4+ cells. Trimming cost V 6 bases and J 5 bases, with 11 bases left between them. The CDR3 consists of 13 residues. The germline CDR1 and CDR2 sequences are MNHNY and SVGAGI (reference sequence). Whole-study findings and limits: Tissue TCR repertoires likely differ from these blood-only repertoires. A few donors had 5% to 6% of their naive CD4 clonotypes in common.

In the case of this clone: Its antigen is as yet unknown.

The assay was immunoSEQ multiplex PCR, and TCRdb's table has in-frame clones only and misses some. Of 2 million to 3 million clones listed, 93% are singletons. The sample consisted of naive CD4+ T cells from PBMCs. The subset was: CD45RA+ positively selected. This chain uses TRBV6-6 with TRBJ1-5, with D perhaps TRBD1 (5 bases). The TCR was taken from a man aged 18-30 years in good health. Some clones in this sample may be carry-over from other donors' samples. As DNA, the CDR3 is TGTGCCAGCAGAGGGACTTTATATCAGCCCCAGCATTTT. Its protein is CASRGTLYQPQHF.